This passage covers 4 T cell receptor beta chains from one sample sequenced in a study of T cell responses to AZD1222 COVID-19 vaccine. Sequencing used immunoSEQ multiplex PCR; TCRdb keeps in-frame clones, though not all of them. This sample has 100,000 to 130,000 clones, with roughly 86% found just once. The sample in question was peripheral blood, obtained on day 0 of AZD1222 vaccination. All receptors derive from an adult in good health.

This clone was seen once. The gene calls are TRBV7-9 and TRBJ2-2; the D gene is possibly TRBD1 (6 bases). Germline values: CDR1 SEHNR, CDR2 FQNEAQ (reference sequence). CDR3 length: 15 amino acids. V shed 2 bases and J shed 1 base, with 8 bases lying between them. The DNA of the CDR3 is TGTGCCAGCAGCTTAAGGGGACAGAACACCGGGGAGCTGTTTTTT. Protein sequence: CASSLRGQNTGELFF.

This clone has a handful of counts. V is TRBV28 and J is TRBJ2-7; the D call may be TRBD1 or TRBD2 (5 bases each). Trimming shortened V by 4 bases and J by 3 bases, and 19 bases separated the two germline ends. The CDR3 length is 16 residues. CDR1 and CDR2 (germline): MDHEN, SYDVKM. CDR3 region: CASSYTWGTDLYEQYF. CDR3 bases: TGTGCCAGCAGTTACACGTGGGGGACGGACCTCTACGAGCAGTACTTC.

The chain joins TRBV3-1 (or the pseudogene TRBV3-2) to TRBJ1-1, with D perhaps TRBD1 (6 bases). CDR3 length: 16 residues. CDR1 is LGHDT and CDR2 is YNNKEL in the germline V gene (reference sequence). The V and J ends lost 5 bases and 3 bases respectively, with 19 bases between them. The CDR3 sequence is CASSKVPSTGHTEAFF. In DNA, the CDR3 is TGTGCCAGCAGCAAAGTCCCTTCGACAGGTCACACTGAAGCTTTCTTT.

The chain employs TRBV28 and TRBJ1-1; 11 positions match TRBD1. This CDR3 is 15 amino acids long. Trimming removed 5 bases from V and 7 bases from J; junction bases left unmatched: 9. Germline V gene lookup returns CDR1 MDHEN and CDR2 SYDVKM. CDR3 nucleotides: TGTGCCAGCAGTCCTCATCCCGGGACAGGGGGTGAAGCTTTCTTT. Residues: CASSPHPGTGGEAFF.